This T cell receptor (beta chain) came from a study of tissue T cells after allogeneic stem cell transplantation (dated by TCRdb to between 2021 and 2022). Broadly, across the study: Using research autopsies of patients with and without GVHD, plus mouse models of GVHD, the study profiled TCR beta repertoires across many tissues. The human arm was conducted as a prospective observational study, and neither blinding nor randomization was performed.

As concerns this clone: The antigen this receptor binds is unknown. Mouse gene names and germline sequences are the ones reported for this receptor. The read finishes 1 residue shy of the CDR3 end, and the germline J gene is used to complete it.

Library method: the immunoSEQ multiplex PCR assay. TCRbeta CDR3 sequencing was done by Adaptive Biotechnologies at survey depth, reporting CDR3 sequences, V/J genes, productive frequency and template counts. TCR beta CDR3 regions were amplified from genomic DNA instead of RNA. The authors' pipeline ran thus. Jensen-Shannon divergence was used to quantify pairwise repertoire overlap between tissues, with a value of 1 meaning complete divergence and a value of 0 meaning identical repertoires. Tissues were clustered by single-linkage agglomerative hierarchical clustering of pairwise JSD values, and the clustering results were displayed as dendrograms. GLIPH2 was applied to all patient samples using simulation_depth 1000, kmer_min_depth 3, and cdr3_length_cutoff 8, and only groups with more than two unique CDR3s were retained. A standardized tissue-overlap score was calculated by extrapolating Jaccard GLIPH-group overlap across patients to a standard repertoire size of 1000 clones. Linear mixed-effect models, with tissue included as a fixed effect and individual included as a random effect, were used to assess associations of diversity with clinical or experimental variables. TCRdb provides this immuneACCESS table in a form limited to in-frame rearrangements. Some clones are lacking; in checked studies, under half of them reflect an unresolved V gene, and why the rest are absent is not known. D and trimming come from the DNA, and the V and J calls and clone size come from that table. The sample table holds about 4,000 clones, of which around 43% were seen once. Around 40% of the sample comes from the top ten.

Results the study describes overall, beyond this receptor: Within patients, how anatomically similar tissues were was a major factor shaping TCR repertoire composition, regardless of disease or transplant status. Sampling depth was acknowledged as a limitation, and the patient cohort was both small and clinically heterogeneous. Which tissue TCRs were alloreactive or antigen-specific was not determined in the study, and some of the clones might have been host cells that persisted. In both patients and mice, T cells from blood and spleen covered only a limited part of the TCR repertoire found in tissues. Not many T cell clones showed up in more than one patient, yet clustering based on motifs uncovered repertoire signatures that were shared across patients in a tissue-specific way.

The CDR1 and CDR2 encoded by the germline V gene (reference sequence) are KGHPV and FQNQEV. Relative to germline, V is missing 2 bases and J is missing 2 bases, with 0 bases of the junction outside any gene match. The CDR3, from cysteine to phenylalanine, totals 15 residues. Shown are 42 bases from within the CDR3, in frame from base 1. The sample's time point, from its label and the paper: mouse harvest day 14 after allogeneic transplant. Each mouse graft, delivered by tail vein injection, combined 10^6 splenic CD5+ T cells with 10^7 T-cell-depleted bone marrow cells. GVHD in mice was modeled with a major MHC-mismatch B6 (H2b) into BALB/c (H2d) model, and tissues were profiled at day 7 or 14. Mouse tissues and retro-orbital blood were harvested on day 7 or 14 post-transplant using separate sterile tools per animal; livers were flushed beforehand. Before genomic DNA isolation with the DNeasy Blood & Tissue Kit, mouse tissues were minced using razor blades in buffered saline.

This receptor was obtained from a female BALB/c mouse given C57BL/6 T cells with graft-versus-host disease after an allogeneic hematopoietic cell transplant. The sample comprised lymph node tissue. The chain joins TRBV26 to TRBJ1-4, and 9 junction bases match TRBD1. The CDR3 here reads CASSLTGGSNERLFF. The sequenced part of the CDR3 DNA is TGTGCCAGCAGTCTGACAGGGGGCTCCAACGAAAGATTATTT. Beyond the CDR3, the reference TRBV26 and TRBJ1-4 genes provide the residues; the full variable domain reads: NSKVIQTPRYLVKGQGQKAKMRCIPEKGHPVVFWYQQNKNNEFKFLINFQNQEVLQQIDMTEKRFSAECPSNSPCSLEIQSSEAGDSALYLCASSLTGGSNERLFFGHGTKLSVL.